This TCR beta chain was documented in a study of CD8 T cells in ankylosing spondylitis. Study-wide results and caveats: Disease-linked clones bore a CD8+ phenotype, appearing relatively rarely in peripheral blood. For ankylosing spondylitis blood, a TCR beta motif of several highly homologous variants appeared characteristic.

Making use of molecular barcodes, quantitative 5'-RACE generated TCR beta libraries. Each CDR3 protein gets one entry after TCRdb re-called the 5' RACE reads with MiXCR. Of roughly 490,000 distinct CDR3 sequences in the sample, over 4% were seen once. Worth noting for this clonotype: No antigen is known for it.

Germline CDR1 reads SQVTM; CDR2 reads ANQGSEA. V shed 5 bases and J shed 0 bases, with 5 bases lying between them. The CDR3 loop spans 12 amino acids. The sample was blood, either unsorted or a sorted T cell fraction (not recorded which). This receptor was obtained from a male donor with ankylosing spondylitis. The chain employs TRBV29-1 and TRBJ1-3; D gene unclear. CDR3 nucleotides: TGCAGCGTTTGGGACTCTGGAAACACCATATATTTT. Its translation: CSVWDSGNTIYF.